These 18 T cell receptor beta chains originate from one sample sequenced in a study of T cells in Graves' hyperthyroidism and ophthalmopathy. Authors of the study amplified TCR beta CDR3 regions from RNA transcripts. The HTBI primer set drove a first-round RT-PCR of the TCR CDR3. TCRdb re-called the multiplex PCR reads with MiXCR, one entry per CDR3 protein. This table has about 610,000 distinct CDR3 sequences, roughly 15% appearing once. Sequencing used blood. Every receptor here comes from a woman in her thirties or forties with Graves' ophthalmopathy.

There are many counts of this clonotype. CDR3 residues: CASSEEEGWVTEAFF. In nucleotides, the CDR3 is TGTGCCAGCAGTGAAGAAGAGGGTTGGGTCACTGAAGCTTTCTTT. V and J are TRBV6-1 and TRBJ1-1, with D uncertain. Trimming took 1 base from V and 4 from J, leaving 13 bases between them. Germline V CDR1 and CDR2: MNHNS, SASEGT. The CDR3 is made up of 15 amino acids.

This clonotype has just a few counts. The gene calls are TRBV5-1 and TRBJ2-2; D is possibly TRBD1 or TRBD2 (5 bases each). The CDR3 covers 17 residues. The V gene lost 6 bases and the J gene lost 6 bases, with 24 bases spanning the gap. Germline V CDR1 and CDR2: SGHRS, YFSETQ. DNA of the CDR3: TGCGCCAGCATGCCCGGTGGGGCGCCCCTCGGGGCCGGGGAGCTGTTTTTT. It is translated as CASMPGGAPLGAGELFF.

Ten or more counts support this clonotype. The chain links TRBV12-3 or TRBV12-4 to TRBJ2-3; no firm D call. Trimming took 2 bases from V and 4 from J, leaving 7 bases between them. The CDR3 is 13 residues long. The CDR3 region has the DNA TGTGCCAGCAGTTTAAGGGCGCCAGATACGCAGTATTTT. It encodes CASSLRAPDTQYF.

V usage is TRBV28 and J usage is TRBJ1-4, with a possible D match to TRBD1 (6 bases). This CDR3 spans 15 amino acids. Trimming left V 3 bases short and J 8 bases short, with 16 bases between. From germline, CDR1 is MDHEN and CDR2 SYDVKM. The CDR3 region has the DNA TGTGCCAGCAGTTTTTCGAAACAGGGCTGGGAAAAACTGTTTTTT. Its translation: CASSFSKQGWEKLFF. The complete variable domain, with remaining parts taken from reference TRBV28 and TRBJ1-4, reads DVKVTQSSRYLVKRTGEKVFLECVQDMDHENMFWYRQDPGLGLRLIYFSYDVKMKEKGDIPEGYSVSREKKERFSLILESASTNQTSMYLCASSFSKQGWEKLFFGSGTQLSVL.

V and J are TRBV20-1 and TRBJ1-6; possible D gene TRBD1, 6 bases. This CDR3 is 15 amino acids long. Trimming cost V 5 bases and J 7 bases, with 18 bases left between them. Germline lookup yields CDR1 DFQATT and CDR2 SNEGSKA (reference sequence). DNA of the CDR3: TGCAGTGCTCCCTTGGCAGTCCAGGGGAATTCACCCCTCCACTTT. This sequence encodes CSAPLAVQGNSPLHF.

This clonotype was picked up many times. The chain has TRBV3-1 and TRBJ1-2, with D possibly matching TRBD1 (6 bases). CDR3 length equals 12 residues. Trimming cost V 1 base and J 8 bases, with 8 bases left between them. The germline gives CDR1 LGHDT, CDR2 YNNKEL (reference sequence). The CDR3 bases are TGTGCCAGCAGCCAAGGGGGGCGCGGCTACACCTTC. Translated: CASSQGGRGYTF.

The chain links TRBV12-3 or TRBV12-4 to TRBJ1-1, with unresolved D. This CDR3 has 13 amino acids. Trimming cost V 6 bases and J 1 base, with 9 bases left between them. In nucleotides, the CDR3 is TGTGCCAGCAGACGGACTAGGAACACTGAAGCTTTCTTT. It specifies CASRRTRNTEAFF.

This clonotype was recorded many times. The J gene is TRBJ1-3, the V gene TRBV30; a possible D gene is TRBD1 (5 bases). The CDR3 length is 13 residues. V was pared by 4 bases and J by 3 bases, with 10 bases between. From germline, CDR1 is GTSNPN and CDR2 SVGIG (reference sequence). The CDR3 bases are TGTGCCTGGACAGGGCAGGGTGGAAACACCATATATTTT. It translates to CAWTGQGGNTIYF.

This clonotype came up many times. This chain joins TRBV12-3 or TRBV12-4 and TRBJ2-5; tentatively, D is TRBD1 or TRBD2 (5 bases each). Trimming stripped 6 bases from V and 3 bases from J, with 14 bases between. The CDR3 consists of 14 residues. CDR3 region: CASRQGVGEETQYF. The CDR3, as DNA: TGTGCCAGCAGGCAGGGAGTAGGAGAAGAGACCCAGTACTTC.

In this sample, this clonotype turned up many times. This chain uses TRBV3-1 with TRBJ1-5; 7 bases are a match to TRBD1. CDR1 and CDR2 (germline): LGHDT, YNNKEL (reference sequence). The CDR3 is 14 residues long. With V trimmed by 4 bases and J by 2 bases, 2 bases remained unmatched. The CDR3 bases are TGTGCCAGCAGCCGACAGGGTGGCAATCAGCCCCAGCATTTT. It encodes CASSRQGGNQPQHF.

V is TRBV6-1 and J is TRBJ2-5; D may be TRBD2 (5 bases). The CDR3 contains 12 residues. Germline CDR1 MNHNS, CDR2 SASEGT. V lost 10 bases to trimming and J lost 4 bases, with 13 bases between them. CDR3: CATSRARETQYF. CDR3 coding DNA: TGTGCCACCTCGCGGGCGCGAGAGACCCAGTACTTC.

Many counts were recorded for this clonotype. This chain links TRBV5-1 with TRBJ1-1, with 7 bases matching TRBD1. The CDR3 is 14 amino acids. Losses at the gene ends were 7 bases for V and 2 bases for J; bases not matched to a gene: 8. CDR1 is SGHRS and CDR2 is YFSETQ in the germline V gene. CDR3 region: CASGSWTGNTEAFF. The CDR3, as DNA: TGCGCCAGCGGCTCCTGGACAGGCAACACTGAAGCTTTCTTT.

This clonotype was observed many times. The chain combines TRBV20-1 with TRBJ2-7; 7 bases line up with TRBD1. Germline trimming cut 8 bases from V and 5 bases from J; bases unmatched to any gene: 9. The CDR3 is made up of 12 amino acids. Looked up from germline, CDR1 is DFQATT and CDR2 is SNEGSKA (reference sequence). This chain's CDR3 is CSPQNRGHEQYF. CDR3 DNA: TGCAGTCCCCAAAACAGGGGCCACGAGCAGTACTTC.

Only a few counts were recorded for this clonotype. The chain links TRBV7-9 to TRBJ2-7; D not resolved. Germline V CDR1 and CDR2: SEHNR, FQNEAQ (reference sequence). This CDR3 has 13 residues. V was shortened by 0 bases and J by 3 bases, with 6 bases between the two germline ends. The CDR3 DNA sequence: TGTGCCAGCAGCTTAGCCGAAATCTACGAGCAGTACTTC. It codes for CASSLAEIYEQYF.

A few counts support this clonotype. The CDR3 coding sequence is TGCGCCAGTACACCGGGACAGGGGTCCAATGAGCAGTTCTTC. This sequence encodes CASTPGQGSNEQFF. The chain employs TRBV5-1 and TRBJ2-1; TRBD1 matches 10 bases. The V gene's germline CDR1 is SGHRS and CDR2 YFSETQ. The CDR3 extends over 14 amino acids. The trim removed 8 bases at V and 6 bases at J, leaving 8 bases unmatched.

About this clonotype itself: Mismatch with germline at one junction end may stem from a read error. V is TRBV29-1 and J is TRBJ2-1, with 7 bases identical to TRBD2. The CDR3 length is 13 residues. Germline CDR1 and CDR2: SQVTM and ANQGSEA. CDR3 sequence (DNA): TGCAGCGTTGAACACGGGGGGTTTAATGAGCAGTCCTTC. Translating gives CSVEHGGFNEQSF.

The chain links TRBV6-1 to TRBJ1-2; TRBD1 agrees at 9 bases. J gave up 8 bases and V 6 bases, and 16 bases lay outside the gene matches. Looked up from germline, CDR1 is MNHNS and CDR2 is SASEGT. CDR3 size: 16 residues. The CDR3 DNA follows: TGTGCCAGCAGCCCTTCCTGGGGACAGGGTGCGGGCGGCTACACCTTC. Translation gives CASSPSWGQGAGGYTF.

This clonotype was seen only a few times. This chain connects TRBV13 to TRBJ2-1; D may correspond to TRBD1 or TRBD2 (5 bases each). Germline V gene lookup returns CDR1 PRHDT and CDR2 FYEKMQ (reference sequence). The CDR3 length is 15 residues. V dropped 4 bases and J dropped 0 bases, with 10 bases sitting between them. The CDR3 here is CASSSRESSYNEQFF. CDR3 coding DNA: TGTGCCAGCAGCTCCAGGGAGAGCTCCTACAATGAGCAGTTCTTC.